This T cell receptor (beta chain) was sequenced in a study of cytomegalovirus exposure and HLA in healthy donors. General study results and limits: According to a later analysis, TCR clusters from the first cohort tended to co-occur in the 120 or so validation repertoires.

Details on this clone: Its antigen is not known.

TCRdb keeps only in-frame clones here, not all; method: immunoSEQ multiplex PCR. The profile shows approximately 54,000 clones, more than 70% of them singletons. The germline CDR1 and CDR2 sequences are SNHLY and FYNNEI. The germline V and J ends were trimmed by 6 bases and 1 base, with 22 bases remaining between them. The CDR3 has 18 residues. The clonotype originates from a woman younger than 30 in good health and CMV-seropositive. The sequenced sample consisted of PBMCs. V usage is TRBV2 and J usage is TRBJ2-1; a possible D gene is TRBD1 (6 bases). The CDR3 reads CASRDYPGQAHSYNEQFF. DNA of the CDR3: TGTGCCAGCAGAGACTATCCGGGACAAGCACATTCCTACAATGAGCAGTTCTTC.